This TCR beta chain was found in a study of T cells in Graves' hyperthyroidism and ophthalmopathy. Study-wide context: The authors collected peripheral blood at initial diagnosis, before any treatment.

TCR beta CDR3 sequences were amplified from RNA transcripts. The HTBI primer set served for first-round RT-PCR of the TCR CDR3. Each CDR3 protein gets one entry after TCRdb re-called the multiplex PCR reads with MiXCR. The sample consists of approximately 640,000 distinct CDR3 sequences, about a sixth of them appearing once. Germline loops: CDR1 DFQATT, CDR2 SNEGSKA (reference sequence). This CDR3 has 18 amino acids. J lost 1 base, V lost 1 base, and 13 bases had no gene match. The rearrangement uses TRBV20-1 and TRBJ1-1; 9 bases map to TRBD1. Sequenced input: blood. The sequence was obtained from a woman aged 30 to 39 with Graves' hyperthyroidism. The CDR3 coding sequence is TGCAGTGCTAGAGTGCCTTCCGGGACAGGGAAGGGGAACACTGAAGCTTTCTTT. It yields the protein CSARVPSGTGKGNTEAFF.